The TCR beta chain described here comes from a study of graft-versus-host responses after intestinal transplantation. In the study overall: Uniformly, recipients were administered anti-thymocyte globulin induction with subsequent tacrolimus and steroids for roughly three years. General observations from the study: Recipient-marrow GvH clones were detected, some having first appeared in ileum or blood. The study found high graft-versus-host to host-versus-graft clonal ratios in allografts of patients with graft-donor T cell macrochimerism.

Of note for this clone: What it binds is unknown.

Germline assignment: CDR1 SGHAT and CDR2 FQNNGV. This CDR3 is 16 amino acids long. The V segment lost 3 bases and the J segment 4 bases; nucleotides outside the gene matches: 4. Generated by immunoSEQ multiplex PCR, the TCRdb table keeps only in-frame clones and is missing some. The sample consists of about 39,000 clones, approximately 93% of them appearing once. The rearrangement links TRBV11-2 to TRBJ2-2, with 11 bases matching TRBD2. This material consisted of PBMCs, taken 700 to 850 days after intestinal transplantation. This sequence was found in a human patient who received an intestinal transplant, so some T cells may come from the graft donor. In DNA form, the CDR3 reads TGTGCCAGCAGCTTTGGGGGACTAGCGGCCACCGGGGAGCTGTTTTTT. This translates into CASSFGGLAATGELFF.